A single sample is the source of the 14 T cell receptor beta chains below, sequenced in a study of circulating tumor DNA in untreated peripheral T-cell lymphoma. Data came from immunoSEQ multiplex PCR; TCRdb stores just in-frame clones and leaves some out. In the table there are 2,000 to 2,500 clones, around 80% of which are singletons. Sequenced: tumor tissue. These receptors all stem from a human donor with peripheral T-cell lymphoma.

V and J are TRBV6-8 and TRBJ2-3; TRBD2 agrees at 10 bases. The germline gives CDR1 MNHGY, CDR2 SAAAGT. The V and J ends lost 6 bases and 1 base, in that order; junction bases with no gene match: 4. CDR3 length: 15 amino acids. The chain's CDR3 is CASRLAGGGTDTQYF. CDR3 nucleotides: TGTGCCAGCAGGTTAGCGGGAGGTGGCACAGATACGCAGTATTTT.

The V gene is TRBV27, the J gene TRBJ2-1; 8 nucleotides agree with TRBD2. The V gene's germline CDR1 is MNHEY and CDR2 SMNVEV (reference sequence). The CDR3 sequence is 17 residues long. With V trimmed by 0 bases and J by 4 bases, 8 bases remained unmatched. CDR3 in amino acids: CASSLSLLAEGYNEQFF. Here the CDR3 DNA reads TGTGCCAGCAGTTTATCGTTACTAGCGGAGGGTTACAATGAGCAGTTCTTC.

The chain carries TRBV19 and TRBJ1-5; possibly TRBD1 for D (5 bases). The CDR3 contains 15 residues. Deletions cut 7 bases from V and 6 bases from J, with 19 bases between. Germline CDR1 and CDR2: LNHDA and SQIVND (reference sequence). The CDR3 nucleotides read TGTGCCAGTACCCGGGCAGGGCCCTCCGTTCAGCCCCAGCATTTT. Translating gives CASTRAGPSVQPQHF.

The chain has TRBV5-1 and TRBJ2-1; 9 bases fit TRBD2. Germline loops: CDR1 SGHRS, CDR2 YFSETQ. After removal of 4 bases from V and 6 bases from J, the junction contained 8 bases not matched to a gene. CDR3 length equals 15 residues. CDR3 bases: TGCGCCAGCAGCCCCGGGCTAGCGGGGTCCAATGAGCAGTTCTTC. Amino acid sequence: CASSPGLAGSNEQFF.

This clone was recorded only once. The rearrangement uses TRBV19 and TRBJ2-7; maybe TRBD2 (6 bases). This CDR3 has 13 residues. Germline CDR1 and CDR2: LNHDA and SQIVND (reference sequence). Trimming left V 1 base short and J 2 bases short, with 6 bases between. The chain's CDR3 is CASSIGLAYEQYF. The CDR3 DNA follows: TGTGCCAGTAGTATAGGACTAGCCTACGAGCAGTACTTC. Based on the CDR3 plus reference TRBV19 and TRBJ2-7, the full variable domain is DGGITQSPKYLFRKEGQNVTLSCEQNLNHDAMYWYRQDPGQGLRLIYYSQIVNDFQKGDIAEGYSVSREKKESFPLTVTSAQKNPTAFYLCASSIGLAYEQYFGPGTRLTVT.

The chain recombines TRBV15 with TRBJ2-2; 11 positions agree with TRBD1. Trimming took 5 bases from V and 9 from J; bases not matched to a gene: 8. The CDR3 sequence is 15 residues long. Germline V gene sequence: CDR1 LNHNV, CDR2 YYDKDF (reference sequence). CDR3 amino acids: CATSWGTGGFRELFF. The CDR3 coding sequence is TGTGCCACCAGCTGGGGGACAGGGGGATTCCGGGAGCTGTTTTTT.

This rearrangement joins TRBV6-8 to TRBJ2-6; 7 nucleotides agree with TRBD1. Per the germline V gene, CDR1 is MNHGY and CDR2 is SAAAGT. CDR3 length: 15 residues. Germline trimming cut 4 bases from V and 2 bases from J; bases unmatched to any gene: 2. The CDR3 is CASSLQGTGANVLTF. As DNA, the CDR3 is TGTGCCAGCAGTTTACAGGGGACTGGGGCCAACGTCCTGACTTTC.

The V gene is TRBV15, the J gene TRBJ1-3, with D uncertain. V was cut by 0 bases and J by 4 bases, with 10 bases left in between. CDR1 is LNHNV and CDR2 is YYDKDF in the germline V gene (reference sequence). The CDR3 spans 15 residues. As DNA, the CDR3 is TGTGCCACCAGCAGAGATTCAGTGCCGGGAAACACCATATATTTT. Translation gives CATSRDSVPGNTIYF.

This clone was observed a few times. The chain employs TRBV6-8 and TRBJ1-1; D gene unclear. CDR1 and CDR2 (germline): MNHGY, SAAAGT. The CDR3 extends over 17 amino acids. V lost 5 bases to trimming and J lost 4 bases, with 23 bases between them. The CDR3 region is CASSAVFGVGPGTEAFF. The CDR3 coding sequence is TGTGCCAGCAGTGCGGTATTTGGTGTGGGCCCGGGCACTGAAGCTTTCTTT.

The genes are TRBV5-1 and TRBJ1-1, with 7 bases aligning to TRBD1. Per germline, CDR1 SGHRS and CDR2 YFSETQ. The junction had 6 bases not matched to a gene; V was cut back by 4 bases and J by 0 bases. The CDR3 runs 15 residues. The CDR3: CASSEGQPMNTEAFF. The CDR3 DNA sequence: TGCGCCAGCAGCGAGGGACAGCCCATGAACACTGAAGCTTTCTTT.

This clone has more than one count but fewer than ten. The gene calls are TRBV5-1 and TRBJ2-1; TRBD1 matches 9 bases. The CDR3 covers 16 residues. J was trimmed by 4 bases and V by 0 bases; bases with no gene match: 5. CDR1 is SGHRS and CDR2 is YFSETQ in the germline V gene. The DNA for the CDR3 is TGCGCCAGCAGCTTGGGGACAGGGGAGGGGTACAATGAGCAGTTCTTC. Its protein is CASSLGTGEGYNEQFF.

This clone rates as large. V and J are TRBV11-3 and TRBJ1-4; 8 nucleotides line up with TRBD1. The CDR3 consists of 17 residues. The ends lost 4 bases at V and 0 bases at J; junction bases unmatched: 7. Germline loops: CDR1 SGHNT, CDR2 YENEEA. The CDR3 bases are TGTGCCAGCAGCTCCCCGGGACAGGATGCAACTAATGAAAAACTGTTTTTT. Encoded protein: CASSSPGQDATNEKLFF.

This clone was detected only once. J is TRBJ2-2 and V is TRBV28; 12 bases align to TRBD1. The CDR3 consists of 17 residues. Germline loops: CDR1 MDHEN, CDR2 SYDVKM. Trimming removed 3 bases from V and 4 bases from J; junction bases left unmatched: 6. The CDR3 is CASSFPGQGAGTGELFF. CDR3 in DNA: TGTGCCAGCAGTTTCCCGGGACAGGGGGCAGGCACCGGGGAGCTGTTTTTT.

V gene TRBV18 combines with J gene TRBJ2-5; maybe TRBD2 (6 bases). CDR1 is KGHSH, CDR2 LQKENI, per germline. Trimming took 3 bases from V and 1 from J, leaving 18 bases between them. This CDR3 comprises 17 residues. The CDR3 DNA reads TGTGCCAGCTCACCCCCTCGGCAGGGAGGTCGCCAAGAGACCCAGTACTTC. Amino acids: CASSPPRQGGRQETQYF.